This is a list of T cell receptor beta chains from one sample in a study of siplizumab effects on memory and regulatory T cells. Measured with immunoSEQ multiplex PCR; TCRdb has only the in-frame clones, and not every one. The sample lists about 63,000 clones; over 80% were seen once. Sequencing used memory CD4+ T cells sorted from blood. These receptors came from a human donor in good health. The CDR3 runs from the conserved cysteine through the conserved F or W. D genes are given only for firm matches. Where a row states a size, it is once, few, many or the class of an expanded clone; other rows omit it.

size,V,J,D,DNA,CDR3
.,TRBV11-2,TRBJ1-1,.,TGTGCCAGCAGTCTCGAACGCGACACTGAAGCTTTCTTT,CASSLERDTEAFF
.,TRBV12-5,TRBJ2-7,.,TGTGCTAGTGGTTTGGCCAGCAGGGGCTACGAGCAGTACTTC,CASGLASRGYEQYF
.,TRBV27,TRBJ2-2,.,TGTGCCAGCAGTCCGCGGGGGACAGTAACCGGGGAGCTGTTTTTT,CASSPRGTVTGELFF
few,TRBV7-9,TRBJ1-5,TRBD1,TGTGCCAGCAGCCCCGACAGGGTGGGTGGCAATCAGCCCCAGCATTTT,CASSPDRVGGNQPQHF
.,TRBV5-5,TRBJ1-2,TRBD1,TGTGCCAGCAGTCCCGGCAGGGGGATCTATGGCTACACCTTC,CASSPGRGIYGYTF
.,TRBV5-5,TRBJ2-3,.,TGTGCCAGCAGCTTCGGCTCCAAGAGCACAGATACGCAGTATTTT,CASSFGSKSTDTQYF
.,TRBV15,TRBJ2-5,.,TGTGCCACCAGCAGATCCCGGCAAGAGACCCAGTACTTC,CATSRSRQETQYF
.,TRBV29-1,TRBJ2-5,.,TGCAGCGTTGTATTTGGGGAGACCCAGTACTTC,CSVVFGETQYF
.,TRBV25-1,TRBJ2-2,.,TGTGCCAGCACCTCGGGGGTAACAGGGGTCTCAGCCGGGGAGCTGTTTTTT,CASTSGVTGVSAGELFF
once,TRBV19,TRBJ2-5,TRBD2,TGTGCCAGTAGTATAGGACTAGCGGGGGCCGGACAAGAGACCCAGTACTTC,CASSIGLAGAGQETQYF
.,TRBV5-4,TRBJ1-1,TRBD1,TGTGCCAGCAGCTTGGGGGCAGGGGGCAAGTTAATCGCTGAAGCTTTCTTT,CASSLGAGGKLIAEAFF
.,TRBV9,TRBJ1-2,.,TGTGCCAGCAGCGCGCCACCAGGGCTTGCCTATGGCTACACCTTC,CASSAPPGLAYGYTF
.,TRBV7-2,TRBJ2-7,TRBD1,TGTGCCAGCAGCCGCCAGACAGGGGCCTCCTACGAGCAGTACTTC,CASSRQTGASYEQYF
.,TRBV27,TRBJ1-1,.,TGTGCCAGCAGTTTCCAGGGGACCACTGAAGCTTTCTTT,CASSFQGTTEAFF
.,TRBV6-1,TRBJ1-2,.,TGTGCCAGCAGTGAAGGGAATAACTATGGCTACACCTTT,CASSEGNNYGYTF
few,TRBV29-1,TRBJ2-1,TRBD2,TGCAGCGTTCGGCGGGGGTCCTACAATGAGCAGTTCTTC,CSVRRGSYNEQFF
.,TRBV10-3,TRBJ2-7,.,TGTGCCATCAGCCCGGGACCAGATGGAGAGCAGTACTTC,CAISPGPDGEQYF
few,TRBV19,TRBJ2-7,.,TGTGCCAGTAGTATTCACAGTTCCTACGAGCAGTACTTC,CASSIHSSYEQYF
few,TRBV7-9,TRBJ2-7,TRBD1,TGTGCCAGCAGCCCTCGGACAGGGCCCTACGAGCAGTACTTC,CASSPRTGPYEQYF
few,TRBV19,TRBJ2-3,TRBD2,TGTGCCAGTAGTATAAAACTAGCGGGGAGCACAGATACGCAGTATTTT,CASSIKLAGSTDTQYF